This T cell receptor (beta chain) was profiled in a study of technical replicates of blood from several donors. Only in-frame clones appear in the TCRdb table, and some are missing; sequencing was by immunoSEQ multiplex PCR. The sample has about 80,000 clones, about 97% seen once. CDR1 is ENHRY and CDR2 is SYGVKD in the germline V gene. This CDR3 region has 12 residues. The V and J ends lost 8 bases and 2 bases, in that order; junction bases with no gene match: 2. The rearrangement links TRBV10-3 to TRBJ2-5, with 7 bases lining up with TRBD1. Input material: T cells isolated from PBMCs. The TCR comes from a human donor in good health. CDR3 DNA: TGTGCCATCGGGACAGCTCAAGAGACCCAGTACTTC. It codes for CAIGTAQETQYF.